This passage covers 18 T cell receptor beta chains from one sample sequenced in a study of cytomegalovirus exposure and HLA in healthy donors. A multiplex PCR was run with 60 Vbeta primers and 13 Jbeta primers. Generated by immunoSEQ multiplex PCR, the TCRdb table keeps only in-frame clones and is missing some. Here the sample spans some 190,000 clones, 75% to 85% being singletons. Input material: PBMCs. These receptors were taken from a woman in her thirties in good health and CMV-seropositive.

V and J are TRBV28 and TRBJ1-1; D unclear. V dropped 6 bases and J dropped 4 bases, with 9 bases sitting between them. From germline, CDR1 is MDHEN and CDR2 SYDVKM. The CDR3 consists of 12 residues. CDR3 sequence (DNA): TGTGCCAGCAGCCCTATTGGCACTGAAGCTTTCTTT. As protein: CASSPIGTEAFF.

V gene TRBV5-1 combines with J gene TRBJ2-5; perhaps TRBD1 as D (6 bases). The better agreement between TRBJ2-7 and the DNA end casts doubt on the J call. Germline CDR1 reads SGHRS; CDR2 reads YFSETQ. The CDR3 is made up of 15 amino acids. CDR3 sequence reads: CASSLSQGLTYEQYF. As DNA, the CDR3 is TGCGCCAGCAGCTTGTCACAGGGATTAACCTACGAGCAGTACTTC.

The chain has TRBV10-3 and TRBJ1-4; a possible D gene is TRBD1 (5 bases). CDR3 length equals 15 residues. Trimming stripped 8 bases from V and 7 bases from J, with 20 bases between. The germline CDR1 and CDR2 sequences are ENHRY and SYGVKD. CDR3 DNA: TGTGCCATCTCTCCGAGCAATGGGGGGACTGAAAAACTGTTTTTT. It encodes CAISPSNGGTEKLFF.

The rearrangement uses TRBV30 and TRBJ1-2; 9 bases match TRBD1. From germline, CDR1 is GTSNPN and CDR2 SVGIG (reference sequence). The CDR3 spans 14 residues. V lost 1 base to trimming and J lost 4 bases; unmatched junction nucleotides: 4. CDR3 region: CAWSGDRASYGYTF. The CDR3 region has the DNA TGTGCCTGGAGTGGGGACAGGGCCTCCTATGGCTACACCTTC.

This sequence joins TRBV7-8 and TRBJ2-1; D remains unclear. V gave up 1 base and J gave up 7 bases, with 17 bases separating them. Germline assignment: CDR1 SGHVS and CDR2 FQNEAQ. The CDR3 sequence is 16 residues long. In nucleotides, the CDR3 is TGTGCCAGCAGCTTAGTGACCACAGAGCCACTTAATGAGCAGTTCTTC. It codes for CASSLVTTEPLNEQFF. Looking up the rest from reference TRBV7-8 and TRBJ2-1 gives the full variable domain: GAGVSQSPRYKVAKRGQDVALRCDPISGHVSLFWYQQALGQGPEFLTYFQNEAQLDKSGLPSDRFFAERPEGSVSTLKIQRTQQEDSAVYLCASSLVTTEPLNEQFFGPGTRLTVL.

The rearrangement joins TRBV6-1 to TRBJ2-7; possibly TRBD2 for D (5 bases). Trimming cost V 5 bases and J 0 bases, with 11 bases left between them. The germline V gene has CDR1 MNHNS and CDR2 SASEGT. The CDR3 loop spans 14 amino acids. The CDR3 loop reads CASSTAESSYEQYF. The DNA for the CDR3 is TGTGCCAGCAGTACAGCGGAAAGCTCCTACGAGCAGTACTTC.

This clone appeared once. The V gene is TRBV6-5, the J gene TRBJ2-1; tentatively, D is TRBD2 (7 bases). Trimming took off 10 bases at V and 6 bases at J, with 19 bases between the two ends. Germline CDR1 MNHEY, CDR2 SVGAGI. CDR3 length equals 14 residues. The CDR3 sequence is CATAGAMGPNEQFF. Here the CDR3 DNA reads TGTGCCACCGCGGGGGCTATGGGCCCCAATGAGCAGTTCTTC.

As DNA, the CDR3 is TGTGCCAGCAGTTACGGGACACAGAATTCACCCCTCCACTTT. Its translation: CASSYGTQNSPLHF. The chain couples TRBV25-1 to TRBJ1-6; maybe TRBD1 (6 bases). The germline V gene has CDR1 MGHDK and CDR2 SYGVNS. The V gene lost 5 bases and the J gene lost 7 bases, with 12 bases spanning the gap. This CDR3 is 14 amino acids long.

This chain uses TRBV28 with TRBJ1-1; D is unclear. The germline V and J ends were trimmed by 8 bases and 5 bases, with 18 bases remaining between them. Germline V gene data show CDR1 as MDHEN and CDR2 as SYDVKM. The CDR3 is made up of 14 amino acids. This CDR3 reads CASCLREVRTEAFF. CDR3 in DNA: TGTGCCAGCTGCTTAAGGGAGGTGCGGACTGAAGCTTTCTTT.

V usage is TRBV5-1 and J usage is TRBJ2-3; weak D call: TRBD2 (6 bases). V dropped 0 bases and J dropped 4 bases, with 9 bases sitting between them. Germline CDR1 reads SGHRS; CDR2 reads YFSETQ. This CDR3 region has 14 residues. The CDR3 nucleotides read TGCGCCAGCAGCTTGGCCGGGACTGCAGATACGCAGTATTTT. It translates to CASSLAGTADTQYF.

The chain joins TRBV7-9 to TRBJ2-2; the D is unclear. This CDR3 is built from 18 residues. The germline V and J ends were trimmed by 5 bases and 1 base, with 20 bases remaining between them. Germline V gives CDR1 SEHNR, CDR2 FQNEAQ (reference sequence). The CDR3 reads CASSGESPGAMNTGELFF. The CDR3 nucleotides are TGTGCCAGCAGCGGAGAATCCCCGGGTGCAATGAACACCGGGGAGCTGTTTTTT.

This clone came up once. V and J are TRBV4-1 and TRBJ2-7; 8 bases align to TRBD2. The CDR3 is 18 amino acids. The junction had 10 bases not matched to a gene; V was cut back by 0 bases and J by 0 bases. The germline V gene has CDR1 MGHRA and CDR2 YSYEKL. In DNA form, the CDR3 reads TGCGCCAGCAGCCAAGATGCGGCGCTTAGCGGGAACTCCTACGAGCAGTACTTC. Protein: CASSQDAALSGNSYEQYF.

The chain joins TRBV7-9 to TRBJ1-1; 7 bases agree with TRBD1. This CDR3 region has 14 residues. Germline values: CDR1 SEHNR, CDR2 FQNEAQ (reference sequence). Unmatched junction bases numbered 4, after V lost 5 bases and J lost 1 base. The CDR3 loop is CASSRQGKNTEAFF. The CDR3 DNA is TGTGCCAGCAGCAGACAGGGCAAGAACACTGAAGCTTTCTTT.

The chain links TRBV27 to TRBJ2-1, with 9 bases matching TRBD1. In germline, CDR1 is MNHEY, CDR2 SMNVEV (reference sequence). The CDR3 is 16 amino acids. The V gene end was trimmed by 5 bases and the J gene end by 8 bases; junction bases not matched to a gene: 13. The CDR3 protein is CASSAIPGQGTHEQFF. In DNA form, the CDR3 reads TGTGCCAGCAGTGCTATACCGGGACAGGGTACCCATGAGCAGTTCTTC.

CDR3 loop: CASSLGFRGRREVADTQYF. CDR3 bases: TGTGCCAGCAGCTTGGGTTTCCGCGGGCGCAGGGAGGTTGCAGATACGCAGTATTTT. The chain links TRBV5-8 to TRBJ2-3; a possible D gene is TRBD2 (6 bases). V dropped 0 bases and J dropped 4 bases, with 24 bases sitting between them. Germline lookup yields CDR1 SGHTS and CDR2 YDEGEE. The CDR3 sequence is 19 residues long.

The chain has TRBV7-6 and TRBJ2-5; D is ambiguous. Trimming took 1 base from V and 6 from J, leaving 9 bases between them. Germline V lookup: CDR1 SGHVS, CDR2 FNYEAQ. This CDR3 is built from 13 residues. The CDR3 here is CASSLGVGQTQYF. CDR3 DNA sequence: TGTGCCAGCAGCTTAGGGGTGGGCCAGACCCAGTACTTC.

The V call is TRBV28, the J call TRBJ2-7, with a possible D match to TRBD1 (6 bases). The CDR3 has 14 amino acids. CDR1 and CDR2 from the germline V gene are MDHEN and SYDVKM. Trimming removed 2 bases from V and 2 bases from J, with 10 bases in between. As DNA, the CDR3 is TGTGCCAGCAGTTTAGGGGGCCTCGCCTACGAGCAGTACTTC. Translating it yields CASSLGGLAYEQYF.

The chain carries TRBV7-2 and TRBJ2-7; TRBD2 is a possible D gene (6 bases). Germline CDR1 is SGHTA and CDR2 is FQGNSA. Trimming pared 5 bases from V and 2 bases from J, leaving 16 bases between. This CDR3 contains 15 residues. CDR3 protein: CASSRVSSEAYEQYF. The DNA of the CDR3 is TGTGCCAGCAGCCGGGTGTCTAGCGAAGCCTACGAGCAGTACTTC.